This is a list of T cell receptor beta chains from one sample in a study of T cell changes during pregnancy in multiple sclerosis. Some clones are missing from TCRdb's copy, which holds only in-frame ones; the method was immunoSEQ multiplex PCR. The profile shows about 43,000 clones, 75% to 90% of them singletons. The sequencing used peripheral blood, collected in the second trimester of pregnancy. Receptor source: a female donor in good health, enrolled as a control in a pregnancy study. CDR3s include the opening cysteine and the closing phenylalanine or tryptophan. A D gene is named only where the DNA matches it firmly.

>TRBV5-1|.|TRBJ2-5
TGCGCCAGCAGCTACACCCAAGAGACCCAGTACTTC
CASSYTQETQYF
>TRBV9|.|TRBJ2-7
TGTGCCAGCAGCGTAGCTACCGGTTCCTCCTACGAGCAGTACTTC
CASSVATGSSYEQYF
>TRBV9|.|TRBJ1-1
TGTGCCAGCAGCCTAGGGGGGGACGAAGCTTTCTTT
CASSLGGDEAFF
>TRBV18|.|TRBJ2-2
TGTGCCAGCTCACCAAGTCAGGGGCGGGCGAACACCGGGGAGCTGTTTTTT
CASSPSQGRANTGELFF
>TRBV7-8|TRBD2|TRBJ2-1
TGTGCCAGCAGCCGGACTTCCCCTAGCGGGAGTGAGCAGTTCTTC
CASSRTSPSGSEQFF
>TRBV6-5|.|TRBJ2-2
TGTGCCAGCAGCAGGGCCGGGGAGCTGTTTTTT
CASSRAGELFF
>TRBV9|.|TRBJ1-6
TGTGCCAGCAGCGGCCCCCAGGGGCTAACGGATTCACCCCTCCACTTT
CASSGPQGLTDSPLHF
>TRBV6-1|TRBD2|TRBJ2-3
TGTGCCAGCAGTGAAATTAGCGGGGGGGGTTGGGATACGCAGTATTTT
CASSEISGGGWDTQYF
>TRBV5-4|TRBD2|TRBJ2-5
TGTGCCAGCAGCCAGAGACTAGCGGGGCAAGAGACCCAGTACTTC
CASSQRLAGQETQYF
>TRBV18|.|TRBJ2-2
TGTGCCAGCTCAGCCACAGGGAGCACCGGGGAGCTGTTTTTT
CASSATGSTGELFF
>TRBV2|.|TRBJ2-7
TGTGCCAGCAGTGAAGGAGGAAGGAGGCAGTACTTC
CASSEGGRRQYF
>TRBV10-3|TRBD1|TRBJ1-5
TGTGCCATTCGGGACAGAGACAATCAGCCCCAGCATTTT
CAIRDRDNQPQHF